The 11 T cell receptor beta chains below were found in one sample sequenced in a study of cytomegalovirus exposure and HLA in healthy donors. PCR involved 60 Vbeta and 13 Jbeta primers. Measured with immunoSEQ multiplex PCR; TCRdb has only the in-frame clones, and not every one. The table lists some 120,000 clones, almost 85% of them singletons. Sequenced: PBMCs. The receptors come from a woman younger than 35 in good health and CMV-seronegative.

The rearrangement joins TRBV4-1 to TRBJ2-5; 8 nucleotides align to TRBD2. The J call may be in error: the DNA end matches TRBJ2-7 better. CDR3 length equals 14 residues. Germline V gene sequence: CDR1 MGHRA, CDR2 YSYEKL. The CDR3 spells CASSQGGLGYEQYF. DNA for the CDR3: TGCGCCAGCAGCCAAGGGGGACTAGGCTACGAGCAGTACTTC.

In its sample, this clone was seen a few times. The CDR3 is CASSQGQPGTDTQYF. The CDR3 DNA reads TGTGCCAGCAGCCAGGGACAGCCTGGCACAGATACGCAGTATTTT. J is TRBJ2-3 and V is TRBV7-9; 7 bases agree with TRBD1. CDR1 and CDR2 (germline): SEHNR, FQNEAQ (reference sequence). Trimming at V came to 5 bases and at J to 1 base, leaving 6 bases not matched to a gene. The CDR3 consists of 15 residues.

V usage is TRBV29-1 and J usage is TRBJ2-5; D may be TRBD2 (6 bases). CDR1 SQVTM and CDR2 ANQGSEA come from the germline V gene. Trimming took 4 bases from V and 3 from J, leaving 12 bases between them. This CDR3 is built from 13 residues. As DNA, the CDR3 is TGCAGCGTTGCCCATCGGAGGGAAGAGACCCAGTACTTC. It codes for CSVAHRREETQYF.

The J gene is TRBJ2-1, the V gene TRBV4-1; 7 nucleotides match TRBD2. The CDR3 consists of 15 residues. Germline lookup yields CDR1 MGHRA and CDR2 YSYEKL. The J segment lost 7 bases and the V segment lost 0 bases, leaving 6 bases of the junction unmatched. The CDR3 here is CASSQEQREWNEQFF. The CDR3 nucleotides read TGCGCCAGCAGCCAAGAACAGCGGGAATGGAATGAGCAGTTCTTC.

The chain joins TRBV27 to TRBJ1-1; D is ambiguous. The CDR3 extends over 13 amino acids. V lost 11 bases and J 0 bases, leaving 13 bases between the germline ends. The germline gives CDR1 MNHEY, CDR2 SMNVEV (reference sequence). CDR3 in amino acids: CAVRRALNTEAFF. The CDR3 DNA reads TGTGCCGTCCGGAGGGCCTTGAACACTGAAGCTTTCTTT.

The V call is TRBV30, the J call TRBJ2-7; D remains unclear. This CDR3 is 13 amino acids long. The germline CDR1 and CDR2 sequences are GTSNPN and SVGIG (reference sequence). The germline V and J ends were trimmed by 1 base and 0 bases, with 7 bases remaining between them. The CDR3 spells CAWSAGNSYEQYF. CDR3 bases: TGTGCCTGGAGTGCAGGAAACTCCTACGAGCAGTACTTC.

The chain is built from TRBV7-9 and TRBJ2-1; 7 bases match TRBD2. The junction had 9 bases not matched to a gene; V was cut back by 5 bases and J by 5 bases. This CDR3 comprises 15 residues. Germline V lookup: CDR1 SEHNR, CDR2 FQNEAQ (reference sequence). CDR3 nucleotides: TGTGCCAGCAGCCCAGCGGGATCCGGTCACAATGAGCAGTTCTTC. The encoded protein is CASSPAGSGHNEQFF.

This clone was counted between two and nine times. V gene TRBV30 combines with J gene TRBJ2-1; a possible D gene is TRBD2 (6 bases). V was pared by 4 bases and J by 9 bases, with 16 bases between. CDR1 is GTSNPN, CDR2 SVGIG, per germline (reference sequence). The CDR3 totals 13 residues. Here the CDR3 reads CAWTGRDSTEQFF. DNA of the CDR3: TGTGCCTGGACCGGCCGGGACTCCACTGAGCAGTTCTTC.

The rearrangement uses TRBV13 and TRBJ1-6; D may be TRBD1 (6 bases). Germline lookup yields CDR1 PRHDT and CDR2 FYEKMQ (reference sequence). Trimming took 2 bases from V and 5 from J, leaving 13 bases between them. CDR3 length: 16 amino acids. The CDR3 spells CASSLRGGRNNSPLHF. In DNA, the CDR3 is TGTGCCAGCAGCTTAAGAGGGGGACGGAATAATTCACCCCTCCACTTT.

The J gene is TRBJ2-3, the V gene TRBV4-3, with no clear D. V was shortened by 6 bases and J by 0 bases, with 13 bases between the two germline ends. Germline loops: CDR1 LGHNA, CDR2 YSLEER. This CDR3 region has 15 residues. CDR3 sequence reads: CASRLSVTSTDTQYF. In nucleotides, the CDR3 is TGCGCCAGCAGACTCAGCGTAACTAGCACAGATACGCAGTATTTT.

The V gene is TRBV6-5, the J gene TRBJ1-1; D remains ambiguous. The V gene's germline CDR1 is MNHEY and CDR2 SVGAGI. There are 15 residues in the CDR3. Trimming took off 5 bases at V and 4 bases at J, with 17 bases between the two ends. The CDR3 bases are TGTGCCAGCAGTCCCCCGGGTCGAGGCGCCACTGAAGCTTTCTTT. Amino acid sequence: CASSPPGRGATEAFF.